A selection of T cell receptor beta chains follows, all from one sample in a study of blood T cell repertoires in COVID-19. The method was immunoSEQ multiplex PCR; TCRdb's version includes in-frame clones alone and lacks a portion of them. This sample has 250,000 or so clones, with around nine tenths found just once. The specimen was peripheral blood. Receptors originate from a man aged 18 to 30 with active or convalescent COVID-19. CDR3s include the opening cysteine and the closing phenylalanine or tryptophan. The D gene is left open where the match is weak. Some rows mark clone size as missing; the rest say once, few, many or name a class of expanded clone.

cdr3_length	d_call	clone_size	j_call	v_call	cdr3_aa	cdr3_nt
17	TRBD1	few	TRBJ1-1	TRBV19	CASSRSPVTGVNTEAFF	TGTGCCAGTAGTCGATCCCCGGTGACAGGGGTGAACACTGAAGCTTTCTTT
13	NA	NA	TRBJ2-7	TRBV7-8	CASSLGISYEQYF	TGTGCCAGCAGCTTAGGTATCTCCTACGAGCAGTACTTC
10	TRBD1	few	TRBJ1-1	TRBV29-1	CSAGDREAFF	TGCAGCGCCGGGGACAGGGAAGCTTTCTTT
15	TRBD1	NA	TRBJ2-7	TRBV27	CASSPSTGGSYEQYF	TGTGCCAGCAGTCCCTCGACAGGGGGGTCCTACGAGCAGTACTTC
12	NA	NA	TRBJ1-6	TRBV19	CASSYYNSPLHF	TGTGCCAGTAGTTACTATAATTCACCCCTCCACTTT
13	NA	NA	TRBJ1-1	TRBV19	CASSTGVNTEAFF	TGTGCCAGTAGTACAGGGGTGAACACTGAAGCTTTCTTT
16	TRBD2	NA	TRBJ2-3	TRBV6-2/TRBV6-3	CASSYSARGSTDTQYF	TGTGCCAGCAGTTACTCTGCGCGGGGGAGCACAGATACGCAGTATTTT
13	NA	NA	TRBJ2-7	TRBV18	CASSRRQGYEQYF	TGTGCCAGCTCACGCAGGCAGGGATACGAGCAGTACTTC
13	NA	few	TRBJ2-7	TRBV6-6	CASSPGAFYEQYF	TGTGCCAGCAGCCCGGGAGCTTTCTACGAGCAGTACTTC
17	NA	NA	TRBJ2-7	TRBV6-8	CASTKGGPIAGGHEQYF	TGTGCCAGCACCAAAGGGGGGCCAATAGCGGGCGGCCACGAGCAGTACTTC
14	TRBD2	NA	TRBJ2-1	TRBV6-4	CASSPTSGSNEQFF	TGTGCCAGCAGTCCGACTAGCGGGAGTAATGAGCAGTTCTTC
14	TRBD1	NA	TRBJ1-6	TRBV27	CASNRQGRNSPLHF	TGTGCCAGCAACCGACAGGGACGTAATTCACCCCTCCACTTT
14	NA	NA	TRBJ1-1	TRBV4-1	CASSQGFQNTEAFF	TGCGCCAGCAGCCAAGGTTTCCAGAACACTGAAGCTTTCTTT
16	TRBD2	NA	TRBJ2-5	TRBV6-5	CASSYSRTSGQKTQYF	TGTGCCAGCAGTTACTCGAGGACTAGCGGGCAGAAGACCCAGTACTTC
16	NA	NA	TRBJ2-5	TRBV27	CASSHRGSGTKETQYF	TGTGCCAGCAGTCACAGGGGTAGCGGCACCAAAGAGACCCAGTACTTC
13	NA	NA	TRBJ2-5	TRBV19	CASGEGRQETQYF	TGTGCCAGTGGAGAAGGTCGACAAGAGACCCAGTACTTC
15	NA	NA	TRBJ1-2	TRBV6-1	CASSEVRGLGYGYTF	TGTGCCAGCAGTGAAGTCCGGGGGTTAGGCTATGGCTACACCTTC
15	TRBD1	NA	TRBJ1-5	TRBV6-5	CASRKDRALNQPQHF	TGTGCCAGCAGGAAGGACAGGGCTTTAAATCAGCCCCAGCATTTT
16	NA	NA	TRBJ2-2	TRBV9	CASSHSGGWDTGELFF	TGTGCCAGCAGCCACTCAGGGGGGTGGGACACCGGGGAGCTGTTTTTT
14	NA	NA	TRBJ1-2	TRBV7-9	CASSPRRENYGYTF	TGTGCCAGCAGCCCCCGGAGGGAGAACTATGGCTACACCTTC
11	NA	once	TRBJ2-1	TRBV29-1	CSARDSNEQFF	TGCAGCGCCAGAGACAGCAATGAGCAGTTCTTC
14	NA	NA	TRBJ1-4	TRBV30	CAWNGGGEMLELFF	TGTGCCTGGAATGGAGGAGGGGAGATGTTAGAACTGTTTTTT
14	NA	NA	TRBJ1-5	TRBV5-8	CASSPQQGGQPQHF	TGTGCCAGCAGCCCCCAACAGGGTGGTCAGCCCCAGCATTTT
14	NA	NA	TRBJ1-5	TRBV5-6	CASSLTRSHQPQHF	TGTGCCAGCAGCTTGACCAGGTCCCACCAGCCCCAGCATTTT
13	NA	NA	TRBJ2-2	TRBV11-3	CASSSGSPGELFF	TGTGCCAGCAGCTCAGGAAGTCCCGGGGAGCTGTTTTTT
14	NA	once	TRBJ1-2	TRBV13	CASSPGLLNYGYTF	TGTGCCAGCAGCCCCGGACTGCTAAACTATGGCTACACCTTC
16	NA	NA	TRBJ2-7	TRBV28	CASSSRGTPAGYEQYF	TGTGCCAGCAGTTCCAGAGGGACACCCGCCGGGTACGAGCAGTACTTC
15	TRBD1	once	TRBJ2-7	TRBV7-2	CASSIGTGPIYEQYF	TGTGCCAGCAGCATTGGGACAGGACCTATCTACGAGCAGTACTTC
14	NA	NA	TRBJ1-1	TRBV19	CASSIGSGVPEAFF	TGTGCCAGTAGTATAGGTTCAGGGGTCCCTGAAGCTTTCTTT
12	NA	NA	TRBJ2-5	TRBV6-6	CASSLPEGPQYF	TGTGCCAGCAGCCTCCCGGAGGGCCCGCAGTACTTC
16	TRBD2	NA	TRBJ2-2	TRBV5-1	CASRNPFAGDTGELFF	TGCGCCAGCAGGAACCCTTTTGCGGGGGACACCGGGGAGCTGTTTTTT
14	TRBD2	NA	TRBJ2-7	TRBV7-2	CASSLDQLAWGQYF	TGTGCCAGCAGCTTAGACCAACTAGCGTGGGGGCAGTACTTC
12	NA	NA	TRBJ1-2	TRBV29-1	CSVDSQDYGYTF	TGCAGCGTTGACTCGCAGGACTATGGCTACACCTTC
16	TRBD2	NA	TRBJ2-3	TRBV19	CASSTGTSGRHDTQYF	TGTGCCAGTAGTACCGGGACTAGCGGGAGACACGATACGCAGTATTTT
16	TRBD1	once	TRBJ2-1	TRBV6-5	CASNYEGAPPYNEQFF	TGTGCCAGCAATTACGAGGGGGCGCCTCCCTACAATGAGCAGTTCTTC
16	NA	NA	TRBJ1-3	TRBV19	CASSIGGGSSGNTIYF	TGTGCCAGTAGTATAGGAGGCGGTAGCTCTGGAAACACCATATATTTT
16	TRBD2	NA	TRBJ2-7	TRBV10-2	CASSESLAGAAYEQYF	TGCGCCAGCAGTGAGTCCTTAGCGGGGGCAGCCTACGAGCAGTACTTC
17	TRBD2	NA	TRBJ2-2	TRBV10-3	CAITPIAGGPNTGELFF	TGTGCCATCACCCCGATAGCGGGAGGGCCGAACACCGGGGAGCTGTTTTTT
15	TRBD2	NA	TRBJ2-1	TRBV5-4	CASSRTSGSRDEQFF	TGTGCCAGCAGCCGGACTAGCGGGAGTCGTGATGAGCAGTTCTTC
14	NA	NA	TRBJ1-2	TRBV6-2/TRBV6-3	CASSWASGLNGYTF	TGTGCCAGCAGTTGGGCTTCGGGGTTGAATGGCTACACCTTC
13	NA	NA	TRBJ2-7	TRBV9	CASSVSQGQKQYF	TGTGCCAGCAGCGTAAGTCAGGGTCAAAAGCAGTACTTC
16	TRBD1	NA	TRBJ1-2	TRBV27	CASSLRRPGTGARGTF	TGTGCCAGCAGTTTGAGGCGACCCGGGACAGGTGCGAGGGGCACCTTC
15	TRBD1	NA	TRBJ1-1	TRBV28	CASSLQGELNTEAFF	TGTGCCAGCAGTTTACAGGGGGAATTGAACACTGAAGCTTTCTTT
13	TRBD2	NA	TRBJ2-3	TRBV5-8	CAGGSLSTDTQYF	TGTGCCGGCGGGAGTCTAAGCACAGATACGCAGTATTTT
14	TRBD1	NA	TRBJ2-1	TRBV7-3	CASSLGTAYNEQFF	TGTGCCAGCAGCCTGGGGACAGCATACAATGAGCAGTTCTTC
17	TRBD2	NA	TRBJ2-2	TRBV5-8	CASSPLTSGRIGGELFF	TGTGCCAGCAGCCCACTGACTAGCGGGAGAATTGGCGGGGAGCTGTTTTTT
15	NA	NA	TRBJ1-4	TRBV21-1	CASTHRGIANEKLFF	TGTGCCAGCACCCACCGGGGGATAGCTAATGAAAAACTGTTTTTT
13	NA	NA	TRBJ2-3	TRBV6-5	CATLQTWTDTQYF	TGTGCCACCTTGCAGACATGGACAGATACGCAGTATTTT